A selection of T cell receptor beta chains follows, all from one sample in a study of T cells in localized non-small cell lung cancer. The table came from immunoSEQ multiplex PCR; TCRdb's copy has only in-frame clones and leaves some out. The data contain about 1,300 clones, 17% of them singletons. Here the sequenced sample was normal lung tissue next to the tumor, taken before any cancer treatment. The receptors originated from a female donor of 60 years or more with stage II lung adenocarcinoma. CDR3s include the opening cysteine and the closing phenylalanine or tryptophan. D genes are given only for firm matches. Not all rows give a size; the values are once, few, many and, for expanded clones, a class.

d_call	v_call	j_call	clone_size	cdr3_aa	cdr3_nt
TRBD2	TRBV10-2	TRBJ2-7	NA	CASSEQAGDSEQYF	TGCGCCAGCAGTGAGCAAGCGGGAGACTCAGAGCAGTACTTC
NA	TRBV14	TRBJ1-6	NA	CASSHLGRVSPLHF	TGTGCCAGCAGCCACCTAGGGAGGGTCTCACCCCTCCACTTT
TRBD1	TRBV19	TRBJ2-3	NA	CASSKGGQGADTQYF	TGTGCCAGTAGTAAGGGCGGACAGGGCGCAGATACGCAGTATTTT
NA	TRBV10-3	TRBJ1-2	few	CAISESTRGAEGYTF	TGTGCCATCAGTGAGTCGACTCGGGGAGCCGAGGGCTACACCTTC
NA	TRBV11-3	TRBJ1-1	few	CASSLWTRPLNTEAFF	TGTGCCAGCAGCTTATGGACCAGGCCCCTGAACACTGAAGCTTTCTTT
NA	TRBV6-8	TRBJ2-2	NA	CASTPGTDTGELFF	TGTGCCAGCACCCCCGGGACGGACACCGGGGAGCTGTTTTTT
NA	TRBV10-1	TRBJ1-5	NA	CASSEGLQPQHF	TGCGCCAGCAGTGAGGGGCTACAGCCCCAGCATTTT
NA	TRBV14	TRBJ1-4	NA	CASSQISGTPGEKLFF	TGTGCCAGCAGCCAAATCTCCGGGACGCCGGGGGAAAAACTGTTTTTT
NA	TRBV2	TRBJ2-7	NA	CASKKGLPYEQYF	TGTGCCAGCAAGAAGGGGTTGCCCTACGAGCAGTACTTC
TRBD2	TRBV28	TRBJ2-1	few	CASSQTSAPRIHEQFF	TGTGCCAGCAGTCAAACTAGCGCCCCGCGGATCCATGAGCAGTTCTTC